The clone carrying this TCR beta chain turned up a few times. Its target is not known. The data derive from a study of T cells after yellow fever vaccination. Study findings and constraints: Post-booster samples contained most primary-vaccination clones (around 95% CD4, around 88% CD8).

TCRdb re-called the 5' RACE reads through MiXCR, storing one row per CDR3 protein. The top ten hold 14% of the sample, which has 450,000 to 550,000 distinct CDR3 sequences, 15% to 20% seen once. This clonotype originated in a man aged 25 to 40 who received the YFV17D yellow fever vaccine. The sequences come from PBMCs, collected 15 days after the yellow fever booster vaccination.

The CDR3 spells CASSSLGTENTEAFF. The CDR3 DNA is TGCGCCAGCAGCTCGCTTGGGACAGAGAACACTGAAGCTTTCTTT. This rearrangement joins TRBV5-1 to TRBJ1-1; 7 positions match TRBD1. The CDR3 is 15 amino acids. Per the germline V gene, CDR1 is SGHRS and CDR2 is YFSETQ. The V gene end was trimmed by 3 bases and the J gene end by 1 base; junction bases not matched to a gene: 6.